This TCR beta chain was captured by sequencing in a study of regulatory T cells in long-lasting Graves disease. Both iRepertoire HTBI primers and Arm-PCR of CDR3 regions were used to build the TCR beta libraries. Via MiXCR, TCRdb re-called the multiplex PCR reads, giving one row per CDR3 protein. Seen here are fewer than 400,000 distinct CDR3 sequences, roughly a fifth observed once, and the top ten hold just under 30%. This clonotype appeared many times. Time point described: persistent/refractory GD, antithyroid drugs over 5 years with positive TRAb. There was RNA extracted from PBMCs, and the TCR library was made from it. The CDR3 is 15 residues long. V gave up 2 bases and J gave up 4 bases, with 14 bases separating them. CDR1 and CDR2 from the germline V gene are LGHNT and FRNRAP.

V gene TRBV12-5 combines with J gene TRBJ1-2; D gene ambiguous. The origin of this receptor is a female donor with Graves disease. The sample in question was peripheral blood mononuclear cells (PBMCs), obtained when the disease was refractory, from a patient treated with antithyroid drugs. DNA for the CDR3: TGTGCTAGTGGTTTGCTCCCGAGATCCATCTATGGCTACACCTTC. Amino acids: CASGLLPRSIYGYTF.